In terms of frequency, the clone carrying this T cell receptor beta chain is medium-sized. What it binds is not known. TCRdb's copy holds only in-frame clones and misses some; the assay was immunoSEQ multiplex PCR. The sample totals 6,200 or so clones. This entry is derived from a study of Tregs in tolerant kidney transplant recipients. Points from the study as a whole: Expanding Tregs on activated donor B cells appeared to best identify donor-specific TCRbeta clones. Biological reproducibility was not directly addressed in this study. Some patients' samples used different primers over time, so nucleotide sequences weren't comparable.

The nonmyeloablative bone marrow transplants came from related graft donors, with transient mixed chimerism. CD4+CD25+CD127- Tregs, CD4+CD25- non-Tregs, CD4 and CD8 cells were sorted. This clonotype was obtained from a human patient who received a combined kidney and bone marrow transplant. Some of the T cells might come from the graft donor. Sequenced material: CD4+ T cells from blood (PBMCs), taken 6 months after the transplant.

CDR3 DNA, as far as it was read: TGTGCCAGCAGTCAGAGCGGGAGTTACAATGAG. It is translated as CASSQSGSYNE. Given in full, the CDR3 is CASSQSGSYNEQFF. The rearrangement joins TRBV7-9 to TRBJ2-1; 8 bases align to TRBD2. The read ends 3 residues early relative to the CDR3; the germline J gene fills the gap. Trimming removed 6 bases from V and 4 bases from J; junction bases left unmatched: 5. This CDR3 region has 14 residues. The V gene's germline CDR1 is SEHNR and CDR2 FQNEAQ (reference sequence).